The present TCR beta chain was sequenced within a study of cytomegalovirus exposure and HLA in healthy donors. Among the donors, all were healthy bone marrow donors. PCR involved 60 Vbeta and 13 Jbeta primers. TCRdb keeps only in-frame clones here, not all; method: immunoSEQ multiplex PCR. The repertoire holds under 200,000 clones, around 80% seen once, with around 0.46% in the top ten. CDR1 and CDR2 from the germline V gene are MDHEN and SYDVKM. This CDR3 region has 14 residues. V gave up 7 bases and J gave up 3 bases; unmatched junction bases: 8. Sequenced material: PBMCs. This TCR was recovered from a woman in her forties or fifties in good health and CMV-seronegative. V gene TRBV28 combines with J gene TRBJ2-7; 8 bases agree with TRBD2. The CDR3 nucleotides are TGTGCCAGCAAGCAAGCGGGAGTTAACTACGAGCAGTACTTC. The encoded protein is CASKQAGVNYEQYF.